Below, one T cell receptor beta chain is given with its context. There are 14 residues in the CDR3. Trimming pared 2 bases from V and 5 bases from J, leaving 12 bases between. Germline assignment: CDR1 MNHEY and CDR2 SVGAGI. The data belong to a study of control samples from healthy donors and cancer patients. The data were produced by immunoSEQ multiplex PCR, yet TCRdb's version contains in-frame clones alone and is incomplete. The sample contains tens of thousands of clones, about four fifths of which appear only once. The specimen was PBMCs. This receptor was obtained from a man in his 70s with lung cancer. The V and J genes are TRBV6-5 and TRBJ1-1; D not certain. CDR3 DNA sequence: TGTGCCAGCAGTTACCAGCCCGGCCCGACTGAAGCTTTCTTT. It codes for CASSYQPGPTEAFF.